This passage covers 14 T cell receptor beta chains from one sample sequenced in a study of regulatory T cells in long-lasting Graves disease. Indicated time point: newly diagnosed GD, antithyroid drugs for less than 3 months. Generation of the TCR library employed RNA extracted from PBMCs. Arm-PCR of CDR3 regions and iRepertoire HTBI primers were the basis on which TCR beta libraries were built. TCRdb ran MiXCR on the multiplex PCR reads and lists one entry per CDR3 protein. This table holds under 300,000 distinct CDR3 sequences, around 21% found once. Sample: peripheral blood mononuclear cells (PBMCs), taken at new diagnosis, from a patient treated with antithyroid drugs. The receptors were gathered from a female donor with Graves disease.

This clonotype was seen more than once but under ten times. The chain combines TRBV6-5 with TRBJ1-1, with a possible D match to TRBD1 (5 bases). CDR1 and CDR2 (germline): MNHEY, SVGAGI. The V gene lost 2 bases and the J gene lost 7 bases, with 17 bases spanning the gap. This CDR3 spans 15 amino acids. CDR3 sequence reads: CASSYKPRGLGEAFF. For the CDR3, the DNA is TGTGCCAGCAGTTACAAGCCCCGGGGGTTGGGTGAAGCTTTCTTT.

This clonotype was picked up many times. The chain links TRBV11-2 to TRBJ2-3; D uncertain. CDR3 length equals 16 residues. Per the germline V gene, CDR1 is SGHAT and CDR2 is FQNNGV. V was trimmed by 1 base and J by 3 bases, leaving 14 bases between them. The CDR3 coding sequence is TGTGCCAGCAGCTTAGGGGCAGGCTCCACAACAGATACGCAGTATTTT. Its protein is CASSLGAGSTTDTQYF.

The table lists this clonotype with many counts. The gene calls are TRBV18 and TRBJ2-3; 8 nucleotides match TRBD2. The CDR3 sequence is 15 residues long. J gave up 2 bases and V 0 bases, and 1 base lay outside the gene matches. In germline, CDR1 is KGHSH, CDR2 LQKENI. The CDR3 DNA follows: TGTGCCAGCTCACCACCTAGCGGGGTCACAGATACGCAGTATTTT. Its protein is CASSPPSGVTDTQYF.

This clonotype is medium-sized within its sample. The chain's CDR3 is CASSLGLGDEQYF. The CDR3, as DNA: TGTGCCAGCAGCTTGGGGTTGGGGGACGAGCAGTACTTC. The chain links TRBV7-7 to TRBJ2-7; D may correspond to TRBD1 or TRBD2 (5 bases each). Germline CDR1 SSHAT, CDR2 FNYEAQ (reference sequence). The V and J ends lost 3 bases and 5 bases respectively, with 11 bases between them. This CDR3 has 13 residues.

This clonotype appeared many times. V usage is TRBV27 and J usage is TRBJ1-1; D unresolved. The CDR3 length is 13 residues. V dropped 6 bases and J dropped 1 base, with 9 bases sitting between them. Germline-derived CDR1 and CDR2 are MNHEY and SMNVEV (reference sequence). CDR3 loop: CASSFQRNTEAFF. Written as DNA, the CDR3 is TGTGCCAGCAGCTTCCAAAGGAACACTGAAGCTTTCTTT.

CDR3 residues: CSARAPSGGRAGEQFF. The CDR3 DNA reads as TGCAGTGCTAGAGCCCCTAGCGGGGGGAGGGCCGGGGAGCAGTTCTTC. The chain has TRBV20-1 and TRBJ2-1; 11 bases agree with TRBD2. J gave up 10 bases and V 1 base, and 12 bases lay outside the gene matches. Germline CDR1 is DFQATT and CDR2 is SNEGSKA (reference sequence). The CDR3 has 16 residues.

The CDR3 coding sequence is TGCGCCAGCAGCCAAGAAGTTGGGGGGGGGGAGACCCAGTACTTC. Translated, it gives CASSQEVGGGETQYF. The rearrangement joins TRBV4-3 to TRBJ2-5; the match to TRBD2 covers 7 bases. The V and J ends lost 0 bases and 5 bases, in that order; junction bases with no gene match: 6. The CDR3 extends over 15 amino acids. Looked up from germline, CDR1 is LGHNA and CDR2 is YSLEER.

The chain recombines TRBV6-1 with TRBJ1-4, with a tentative D call TRBD1 (6 bases). The V and J ends lost 5 bases and 7 bases respectively, with 11 bases between them. The CDR3 has 13 amino acids. Per germline, CDR1 MNHNS and CDR2 SASEGT. The CDR3 is CASSMDSLEKLFF. For the CDR3, the DNA is TGTGCCAGCAGTATGGACAGCCTTGAAAAACTGTTTTTT.

This clonotype was observed many times. The rearrangement uses TRBV4-1 and TRBJ1-1; D is undetermined. Germline V gene sequence: CDR1 MGHRA, CDR2 YSYEKL. V was trimmed by 1 base and J by 3 bases, leaving 9 bases between them. The CDR3 totals 14 residues. DNA for the CDR3: TGCGCCAGCAGCCAAGCTGAGCCGGACACTGAAGCTTTCTTT. This translates into CASSQAEPDTEAFF.

In this sample, this clonotype turned up many times. The rearrangement uses TRBV12-3 or TRBV12-4 and TRBJ1-1; TRBD1 aligns across 10 bases. V was pared by 6 bases and J by 11 bases, with 15 bases of the junction left unmatched. The CDR3 length is 15 residues. CDR3 sequence reads: CASRTGTGVRQAAFF. The CDR3 coding sequence is TGTGCCAGCAGGACCGGGACAGGGGTCCGTCAGGCCGCTTTCTTT.

On this clonotype itself: A single base is all that separates this from a far larger clone, so a read error is likely. The J gene is TRBJ2-3, the V gene TRBV11-3; D remains ambiguous. CDR3 length: 12 amino acids. Germline V CDR1 and CDR2: SGHNT, YENEEA. V was clipped by 0 bases and J by 5 bases, with 3 bases between them. The CDR3 protein is CASSLDQDTQYF. Written as DNA, the CDR3 is TGTGCCAGCAGCTTAGATCAAGATACGCAGTATTTT.

The sample holds a few counts of this clonotype. This rearrangement joins TRBV18 to TRBJ1-5, with D possibly TRBD1 on 5 matching bases. The CDR3 runs 14 residues. CDR1 KGHSH and CDR2 LQKENI come from the germline V gene. The ends were cut back, 2 bases at V and 5 bases at J, with 10 bases in the middle. CDR3 loop: CASSPMDTYQPQHF. DNA for the CDR3: TGTGCCAGCTCACCAATGGACACATATCAGCCCCAGCATTTT. Drawing the rest from reference TRBV18 and TRBJ1-5, the complete variable domain is NAGVMQNPRHLVRRRGQEARLRCSPMKGHSHVYWYRQLPEEGLKFMVYLQKENIIDESGMPKERFSAEFPKEGPSILRIQQVVRGDSAAYFCASSPMDTYQPQHFGDGTRLSIL.

As to this clonotype: The likely explanation is a read error, given a far larger clone one base away. CDR3: CASSQCDTRPEAFF. Written as DNA, the CDR3 is TGTGCCAGCAGCCAATGCGACACCCGACCTGAAGCTTTCTTT. V usage is TRBV3-1 and J usage is TRBJ1-1; the D is unclear. Germline V gives CDR1 LGHDT, CDR2 YNNKEL (reference sequence). The V and J ends lost 2 bases and 6 bases respectively, with 13 bases between them. The length of the CDR3 is 14 residues.

Ten or more counts support this clonotype. This chain connects TRBV7-2 to TRBJ2-7; D gene ambiguous. CDR3 length: 12 amino acids. Germline V lookup: CDR1 SGHTA, CDR2 FQGNSA. Deletions cut 1 base from V and 5 bases from J, with 6 bases between. The CDR3 reads CASSLVGNEQYF. The CDR3 nucleotides read TGTGCCAGCAGCTTAGTTGGTAACGAGCAGTACTTC.